Here is one TCR beta chain with its context. As originally analysed: Counts of nucleated cells, estimated from reference gene primer amplification, were obtained. The assay was immunoSEQ multiplex PCR, and TCRdb's table has in-frame clones only and misses some. Clone size and V and J calls were adopted from that table, with D and trimming inferred from the DNA. The repertoire holds about 50,000 clones, with about 92% as singletons. The CDR3 contains 18 residues. Germline CDR1 is SGDLS and CDR2 is YYNGEE. Trimming removed 1 base from V and 1 base from J, with 19 bases in between. These data are taken from a study of blood T cell repertoires in COVID-19. About the study: Sample material is recorded as cDNA or gDNA derived from T cells, B-cell-depleted T cells, or PBMCs.

The chain carries TRBV9 and TRBJ2-3, with unresolved D. The sample taken for sequencing was peripheral blood. The receptor was derived from a human donor in a cohort sampled during active COVID-19. The CDR3 protein is CASSVLSSRQKGTDTQYF. CDR3 sequence (DNA): TGTGCCAGCAGCGTACTTAGTTCGAGGCAGAAGGGCACAGATACGCAGTATTTT. The whole variable domain, filled in from reference TRBV9 and TRBJ2-3, reads DSGVTQTPKHLITATGQRVTLRCSPRSGDLSVYWYQQSLDQGLQFLIQYYNGEERAKGNILERFSAQQFPDLHSELNLSSLELGDSALYFCASSVLSSRQKGTDTQYFGPGTRLTVL.